One and the same sample provided the 2 T cell receptor beta chains below, sequenced in a study of graft-versus-host responses after intestinal transplantation. Clones were read by immunoSEQ multiplex PCR, and TCRdb kept only the in-frame ones, dropping some. Counted here are about 88,000 clones, 75% to 90% occurring once; the ten biggest clones make up over 0.1%. Their target antigens are unknown. The sample consisted of unstimulated CD4+ T cells sorted from spleen or lymph node cells, taken before intestinal transplant. The receptors were gathered from a human donor who received an intestinal transplant.

The chain links TRBV5-1 to TRBJ1-1; 7 nucleotides line up with TRBD1. There are 14 residues in the CDR3. V lost 4 bases to trimming and J lost 1 base; unmatched junction nucleotides: 4. Germline assignment: CDR1 SGHRS and CDR2 YFSETQ. The CDR3 reads CASSTGQPNTEAFF. DNA of the CDR3: TGCGCCAGCAGCACGGGACAGCCGAACACTGAAGCTTTCTTT.

The V call is TRBV14, the J call TRBJ1-3, with unresolved D. Trimming removed 3 bases at V and 0 bases at J, with 9 bases between. The CDR3 loop spans 15 amino acids. Germline CDR1 SGHDN, CDR2 FVKESK. For the CDR3, the DNA is TGTGCCAGCAGCCAGGTCCCACTCTCTGGAAACACCATATATTTT. Its translation is CASSQVPLSGNTIYF.